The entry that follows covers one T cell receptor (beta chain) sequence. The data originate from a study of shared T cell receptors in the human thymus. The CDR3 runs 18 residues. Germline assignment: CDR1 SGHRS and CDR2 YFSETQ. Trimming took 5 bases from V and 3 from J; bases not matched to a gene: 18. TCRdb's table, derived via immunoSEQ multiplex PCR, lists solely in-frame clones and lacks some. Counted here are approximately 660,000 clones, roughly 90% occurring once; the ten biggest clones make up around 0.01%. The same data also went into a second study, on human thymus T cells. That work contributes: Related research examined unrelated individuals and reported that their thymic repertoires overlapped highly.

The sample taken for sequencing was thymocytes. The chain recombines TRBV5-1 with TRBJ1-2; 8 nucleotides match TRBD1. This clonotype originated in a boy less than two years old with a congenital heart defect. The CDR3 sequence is CASSYSPGTGRLYYGYTF. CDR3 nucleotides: TGCGCCAGCAGTTACTCACCCGGGACAGGAAGACTATACTATGGCTACACCTTC.